These 5 T cell receptor beta chains were all obtained from the same sample, sequenced in a study of blood T cell repertoires in COVID-19. Profiling relied on immunoSEQ multiplex PCR, and the TCRdb table lists in-frame clones only, not all of them. This sample yields approximately 300,000 clones, of which about 84% are seen a single time; around 1.7% belongs to the top ten. The material sequenced was peripheral blood. The origin of the receptors is a woman aged 50 to 65 with acute or convalescent COVID-19.

This chain connects TRBV4-2 to TRBJ1-2; weak D call: TRBD1 (6 bases). The germline V gene has CDR1 LGHNA and CDR2 YNFKEQ. V was clipped by 4 bases and J by 6 bases, with 15 bases between them. The CDR3 is made up of 14 amino acids. This CDR3 is CASSLPRQDDGYTF. DNA of the CDR3: TGTGCCAGCAGCCTCCCTAGACAGGACGATGGCTACACCTTC.

The J gene is TRBJ2-3, the V gene TRBV5-1, with 8 bases identical to TRBD2. There are 14 residues in the CDR3. Germline lookup yields CDR1 SGHRS and CDR2 YFSETQ. Trimming removed 4 bases from V and 11 bases from J; junction bases left unmatched: 12. In DNA, the CDR3 is TGCGCCAGCAGCCAAACTAGCGGCCTAGGAGGGCAGTATTTT. Translating gives CASSQTSGLGGQYF.

This sequence joins TRBV9 and TRBJ2-7; 10 bases map to TRBD2. This CDR3 contains 15 residues. The germline V gene has CDR1 SGDLS and CDR2 YYNGEE. The V segment lost 1 base and the J segment 3 bases; nucleotides outside the gene matches: 4. CDR3 sequence: CASSVTGTSDYEQYF. CDR3 in DNA: TGTGCCAGCAGCGTAACCGGGACTAGCGACTACGAGCAGTACTTC.

The gene calls are TRBV24-1 and TRBJ2-3; 9 nucleotides agree with TRBD2. The V gene's germline CDR1 is KGHDR and CDR2 SFDVKD. The V and J ends lost 4 bases and 1 base, in that order; junction bases with no gene match: 8. The CDR3 runs to 17 residues. As DNA, the CDR3 is TGTGCCACCAGTGAGATGTTTCCTAGCGGGGGCACAGATACGCAGTATTTT. This gives the protein CATSEMFPSGGTDTQYF.

This chain links TRBV5-1 with TRBJ1-2; D remains ambiguous. Germline V gene data show CDR1 as SGHRS and CDR2 as YFSETQ. CDR3 length equals 14 residues. The ends were cut back, 2 bases at V and 0 bases at J, with 8 bases in the middle. CDR3 residues: CASSLTVANYGYTF. Here the CDR3 DNA reads TGCGCCAGCAGCTTAACAGTAGCTAACTATGGCTACACCTTC.